This T cell receptor (beta chain) came from a study of CD8 T cells in Susac syndrome. General study findings and limits: It was acknowledged by the study that relatively few individuals were included in its TCR sequencing and HLA analysis.

The CDR3 extends over 11 amino acids. The germline V gene has CDR1 DFQATT and CDR2 SNEGSKA (reference sequence). V lost 3 bases and J lost 10, with 12 bases in between. As concerns this clonotype: The antigen remains undetermined.

Peripheral blood CD8+ and CD4+ T cells were profiled by TCR beta sequencing. TEMRA cells were enriched by FACS, while CD8+ and CD4+ T cells were obtained through a negative isolation that was performed magnetically. Random hexamers served to reverse transcribe roughly 0.45 to 1 ug RNA. The immunoSEQ assay covered 54 Vbeta and 13 Jbeta segments for CDR3. TCRdb processed the immunoSEQ multiplex PCR reads anew with MiXCR; each CDR3 protein has one entry. Among fewer than 350,000 distinct CDR3 sequences listed, roughly nine tenths were seen once. The sample was CD4+ T cells from PBMCs. The V and J genes are TRBV20-1 and TRBJ1-1; weak D call: TRBD1 (5 bases). The receptor comes from a human donor with multiple sclerosis. The CDR3: CSASGFGGAFF. The CDR3 bases are TGCAGTGCTAGTGGATTCGGGGGAGCTTTCTTT.